These 17 T cell receptor beta chains originate from one sample sequenced in a study of human T cells and chemical hapten exposure. Specified time point: patch test 3, about 24 weeks after DPC sensitization. Treatment in this sample: therapeutic diphenylcyclopropenone sensitization with weekly scalp DPC. RNA extraction used unfractionated whole blood as the source of total RNA. One entry per CDR3 protein results from TCRdb running MiXCR on the RACE reads. The sample holds under 50,000 distinct CDR3 sequences; about 13% are singletons and the top ten take around 2.5%. Sample: whole blood, taken in connection with sensitization to the hapten diphenylcyclopropenone (DPC). The receptors shown here come from a woman between 40 and 55 years old with alopecia areata. Some clones in this sample may be carry-over from other donors' samples.

V is TRBV12-3 or TRBV12-4 and J is TRBJ2-3; 13 nucleotides line up with TRBD2. V was pared by 5 bases and J by 1 base, with 3 bases of the junction left unmatched. This CDR3 has 16 amino acids. The CDR3 protein is CASSPGLAGRTDTQYF. CDR3 sequence (DNA): TGTGCCAGCAGTCCGGGACTAGCGGGACGCACAGATACGCAGTATTTT.

The sample holds a few counts of this clonotype. The chain carries TRBV9 and TRBJ1-3; D call uncertain. CDR3 size: 16 residues. The V gene's germline CDR1 is SGDLS and CDR2 YYNGEE. V was shortened by 3 bases and J by 2 bases, with 15 bases between the two germline ends. The CDR3 is CASSGATQLAGNTIYF. CDR3 nucleotide sequence: TGTGCCAGCAGCGGAGCGACCCAATTGGCTGGAAACACCATATATTTT.

This clonotype appeared a few times. V gene TRBV2 combines with J gene TRBJ2-7; 8 bases are shared with TRBD2. The germline CDR1 and CDR2 sequences are SNHLY and FYNNEI. V lost 4 bases and J lost 5; bases outside the gene matches: 7. The CDR3 has 14 residues. The CDR3 protein is CASSGGTRRNEQYF. The CDR3, as DNA: TGTGCCAGCAGTGGGGGGACTAGGAGGAACGAGCAGTACTTC. Full variable domain (missing parts from reference TRBV2 and TRBJ2-7): EPEVTQTPSHQVTQMGQEVILRCVPISNHLYFYWYRQILGQKVEFLVSFYNNEISEKSEIFDDQFSVERPDGSNFTLKIRSTKLEDSAMYFCASSGGTRRNEQYFGPGTRLTVT.

Only a few counts were recorded for this clonotype. The CDR3 here is CASSQIDRGNGGELFF. For the CDR3, the DNA is TGCGCCAGCAGCCAAATTGACAGGGGAAATGGCGGGGAGCTGTTTTTT. V usage is TRBV4-1 and J usage is TRBJ2-2; 8 bases map to TRBD1. Losses at the gene ends were 2 bases for V and 7 bases for J; bases not matched to a gene: 9. Germline V gene data show CDR1 as MGHRA and CDR2 as YSYEKL. CDR3 length: 16 amino acids.

This chain uses TRBV5-1 with TRBJ1-2; 8 bases are shared with TRBD1. This CDR3 has 14 amino acids. V was pared by 4 bases and J by 8 bases, with 10 bases of the junction left unmatched. In germline, CDR1 is SGHRS, CDR2 YFSETQ. The CDR3 reads CASSIDRGVKGYTF. CDR3 bases: TGCGCCAGCAGCATCGACAGGGGAGTAAAGGGCTACACCTTC. The full variable domain, completed using reference TRBV5-1 and TRBJ1-2, is KAGVTQTPRYLIKTRGQQVTLSCSPISGHRSVSWYQQTPGQGLQFLFEYFSETQRNKGNFPGRFSGRQFSNSRSEMNVSTLELGDSALYLCASSIDRGVKGYTFGSGTRLTVV.

This chain uses TRBV7-9 with TRBJ2-2; 7 bases are a match to TRBD1. Looked up from germline, CDR1 is SEHNR and CDR2 is FQNEAQ (reference sequence). This CDR3 region has 15 residues. V trimming: 5 bases; J trimming: 1 base; junction bases outside the gene matches: 4. The CDR3 protein is CASSRQGLNTGELFF. For the CDR3, the DNA is TGTGCCAGCAGCCGACAGGGATTGAACACCGGGGAGCTGTTTTTT.

This clonotype has at least ten counts. V usage is TRBV6-4 and J usage is TRBJ2-1; the match to TRBD2 covers 7 bases. The CDR3 is made up of 15 amino acids. V shed 3 bases and J 5 bases; nucleotides not matched to a gene: 7. Germline V gene sequence: CDR1 MRHNA, CDR2 SNTAGT. The CDR3 DNA sequence: TGTGCCAGCAGTGATGGCCGGGGGGACCACAATGAGCAGTTCTTC. Protein product: CASSDGRGDHNEQFF.

Many counts were recorded for this clonotype. The chain recombines TRBV10-3 with TRBJ2-5; D is unclear. This CDR3 comprises 14 residues. V was cut by 3 bases and J by 2 bases, with 10 bases left in between. Germline V gives CDR1 ENHRY, CDR2 SYGVKD. CDR3 in DNA: TGTGCCATCAGTGAAGGTAACGGACAAGAGACCCAGTACTTC. It codes for CAISEGNGQETQYF.

This clonotype was seen ten or more times. This chain connects TRBV28 to TRBJ1-1; a weak D match, TRBD1 (5 bases). Trimming took off 6 bases at V and 0 bases at J, with 8 bases between the two ends. CDR1 MDHEN and CDR2 SYDVKM come from the germline V gene. The CDR3 has 13 amino acids. CDR3 in amino acids: CASSRGMNTEAFF. In DNA, the CDR3 is TGTGCCAGCAGCCGGGGGATGAACACTGAAGCTTTCTTT.

At least ten counts were recorded for this clonotype. V gene TRBV11-2 combines with J gene TRBJ2-3; 11 bases line up with TRBD2. Per germline, CDR1 SGHAT and CDR2 FQNNGV. The CDR3 contains 16 residues. J was trimmed by 4 bases and V by 2 bases; bases with no gene match: 5. For the CDR3, the DNA is TGTGCCAGCAGCTTAACTAGCGGGAGATTCTCAGATACGCAGTATTTT. This codes for CASSLTSGRFSDTQYF. The full variable domain, in which reference TRBV11-2 and TRBJ2-3 provide the parts outside the CDR3, is EAGVAQSPRYKIIEKRQSVAFWCNPISGHATLYWYQQILGQGPKLLIQFQNNGVVDDSQLPKDRFSAERLKGVDSTLKIQPAKLEDSAVYLCASSLTSGRFSDTQYFGPGTRLTVL.

CDR3 in amino acids: CSAFGDPGQGKWNEQYF. The CDR3, as DNA: TGCAGCGCCTTTGGGGATCCGGGACAGGGAAAATGGAACGAGCAGTACTTC. The rearrangement joins TRBV29-1 to TRBJ2-7; 9 nucleotides match TRBD1. V dropped 7 bases and J dropped 5; count of bases not matched to a gene: 21. Germline V CDR1 and CDR2: SQVTM, ANQGSEA. There are 17 residues in the CDR3.

This clonotype was found a few times. The V and J genes are TRBV28 and TRBJ2-7; no reliable D call. The V end was cut by 2 bases, the J end by 3 bases, with 8 bases between. CDR3 length: 13 amino acids. Looked up from germline, CDR1 is MDHEN and CDR2 is SYDVKM. The CDR3 sequence: CASSLLGRYEQYF. Here the CDR3 DNA reads TGTGCCAGCAGTTTACTGGGCCGCTACGAGCAGTACTTC.

This clonotype was seen only a few times. This rearrangement joins TRBV6-1 to TRBJ2-7; 8 bases agree with TRBD1. Germline CDR1 reads MNHNS; CDR2 reads SASEGT. The CDR3 covers 15 residues. J gave up 3 bases and V 4 bases, and 8 bases lay outside the gene matches. DNA of the CDR3: TGTGCCAGCAGTGTGGACGGGACAGGACTCTACGAGCAGTACTTC. As protein: CASSVDGTGLYEQYF.

This clonotype was picked up a small number of times. In DNA, the CDR3 is TGTGCCAGCAGTGAAGTTGCGCGGGACAGGTTATATCTTACGGAGACCCAGTACTTC. Translating it yields CASSEVARDRLYLTETQYF. The gene calls are TRBV25-1 and TRBJ2-5, with 8 bases that match TRBD1. The trim removed 2 bases at V and 5 bases at J, leaving 19 bases unmatched. Germline loops: CDR1 MGHDK, CDR2 SYGVNS. The CDR3 is made up of 19 amino acids.

This clonotype was counted at least ten times. The rearrangement joins TRBV20-1 to TRBJ2-1; D call uncertain. Germline V CDR1 and CDR2: DFQATT, SNEGSKA (reference sequence). Trimming removed 5 bases from V and 0 bases from J, with 14 bases in between. CDR3 length: 15 residues. CDR3 in amino acids: CSAPSTASSYNEQFF. The CDR3 coding sequence is TGCAGTGCTCCCTCAACGGCGAGCTCCTACAATGAGCAGTTCTTC.

This clonotype has a count of ten or more. The CDR3 DNA reads as TGTGCCAGCAGTGGCCGGGGCTACCAAGAGACCCAGTACTTC. Translation: CASSGRGYQETQYF. V usage is TRBV12-3 or TRBV12-4 and J usage is TRBJ2-5, with D possibly being TRBD1 or TRBD2 (5 bases each). There are 14 residues in the CDR3. Trimming removed 5 bases from V and 0 bases from J, with 10 bases in between.

This chain joins TRBV6-5 and TRBJ1-6; 7 bases map to TRBD1. After removal of 2 bases from V and 10 bases from J, the junction contained 14 bases not matched to a gene. The CDR3 length is 17 residues. Looked up from germline, CDR1 is MNHEY and CDR2 is SVGAGI. CDR3 nucleotide sequence: TGTGCCAGCAGTTACCGAACGAACAGGGGCGAGGGGTCACCCCTCCACTTT. Translated: CASSYRTNRGEGSPLHF.